This T cell receptor (beta chain) emerged from a study of T-cell memory formation after mild COVID-19. Looking at the study overall: TCR clusters showed largely donor specificity. Study conclusions and caveats: A subset of responding clones appeared in pre-infection memory, suggesting cross-reactive memory joined. Contracting CD4+ clones were located mainly in CM and EM, and CD8+ clones in EMRA.

After 5'RACE with constant-segment primers, TCR alpha and TCR beta cDNA libraries carrying sample barcodes and UMIs were obtained. TCRdb ran MiXCR on the 5' RACE reads and lists one entry per CDR3 protein. The sample includes nearly 110,000 distinct CDR3 sequences, roughly an eighth of them seen just once. This CDR3 is built from 14 residues. With 3 bases removed from V and 7 bases from J, the gap between germline ends came to 19 bases. CDR1 and CDR2 (germline): DFQATT, SNEGSKA (reference sequence). This clonotype was seen more than once but under ten times. Its antigen is not identified. The sequence was obtained from a man in his late teens or twenties who had mild COVID-19 (a few samples of this study predate the infection). Cell type and time point are not known. Sequencing was done on a sample of PBMCs or a T cell subset sorted from them (not recorded which). The chain has TRBV20-1 and TRBJ2-7, with D unresolved. The CDR3 reads CSASCRLGVCEQYF. Here the CDR3 DNA reads TGCAGTGCTAGCTGCAGGTTGGGTGTCTGTGAGCAGTACTTC.